The clone carrying this T cell receptor (beta chain) was seen ten or more times. This specimen comes from a study of T-cell reconstitution after alpha-beta-depleted transplantation in children. Molecular barcoding with unique molecular identifiers was used for the TCRbeta library. In TCRdb, the PCR reads were re-called with MiXCR into one record per CDR3 protein. Of 200,000 to 250,000 distinct CDR3 sequences listed, around 11% are singletons. CDR1 SGHRS and CDR2 YFSETQ come from the germline V gene. The CDR3 consists of 16 residues. V was pared by 0 bases and J by 3 bases, with 12 bases between. V and J are TRBV5-1 and TRBJ2-2; D could derive from TRBD1 or TRBD2 (5 bases each). The receptor comes from a human donor who donated a stem cell graft to a child with acute lymphoblastic leukemia. The sample in question was PBMCs from the stem cell graft donor, obtained from the stem cell graft. The CDR3 sequence is CASSLDPGTDTGELFF. CDR3 in DNA: TGCGCCAGCAGCTTGGATCCAGGGACGGACACCGGGGAGCTGTTTTTT. The full variable domain, its missing parts supplied by reference TRBV5-1 and TRBJ2-2, is KAGVTQTPRYLIKTRGQQVTLSCSPISGHRSVSWYQQTPGQGLQFLFEYFSETQRNKGNFPGRFSGRQFSNSRSEMNVSTLELGDSALYLCASSLDPGTDTGELFFGEGSRLTVL.